This paragraph covers one T cell receptor beta chain sequence. Authors' processing steps: How many nucleated cells were present was estimated from reference gene primer amplification. This table comes from immunoSEQ multiplex PCR, and its TCRdb copy is limited to in-frame clones, with some not included. V, J and clone size are taken as reported in that table, and D and trimming were inferred from the DNA itself. The sample includes nearly 80,000 clones, over 80% of them seen just once. This sample was taken from a study of blood T cell repertoires in COVID-19. In the study overall: Sample material is recorded as cDNA or gDNA derived from T cells, B-cell-depleted T cells, or PBMCs.

From germline, CDR1 is SQVTM and CDR2 ANQGSEA. The CDR3 length is 12 residues. The V gene lost 2 bases and the J gene lost 6 bases, with 7 bases spanning the gap. This TCR was recovered from a man aged 55 to 70 with active or convalescent COVID-19. The V call is TRBV29-1, the J call TRBJ2-2; D not resolved. Sequencing input: peripheral blood. The CDR3 loop reads CSVENGPGELFF. DNA of the CDR3: TGCAGCGTTGAAAATGGGCCCGGGGAGCTGTTTTTT.